This T cell receptor (beta chain) derives from a study of circulating CD8 cells and anti-PD-1 response in melanoma. Study background: Of 13 patients, seven got anti-PD-1 first and six had prior therapy.

Sorting of live CD3+CD8+TCRalphabeta+ cells by PD-1 and/or TIGIT gave four subsets. Germline V gene lookup returns CDR1 SGHDN and CDR2 FVKESK. This CDR3 spans 15 amino acids. With 4 bases clipped from V and 1 base from J, the junction kept 6 bases outside the gene matches. Using roughly 14 ng of total RNA, TCR libraries were made with the QIAseq Immune Repertoire TCR panel. TCRdb independently ran MiXCR on the reads; one entry per CDR3 protein. The sample holds roughly 1,100 distinct CDR3 sequences, approximately 10% seen once. Findings and caveats of the study: PD-1 and DPOS subsets showed similar, higher clonality than DNEG.

This clonotype is judged large. Its antigen remains unknown. The sequencing here drew on CD8+ T cells from PBMCs, taken at baseline or after one month of anti-PD-1 therapy (not recorded which). V usage is TRBV14 and J usage is TRBJ1-2, with TRBD1 matching over 7 bases. This clonotype was sampled from a human donor with melanoma. The CDR3 DNA is TGTGCCAGCAGCCCGTGGACAGGCTATAACTATGGCTACACCTTC. It specifies CASSPWTGYNYGYTF.